These T cell receptor beta chains were read from a single sample in a study of blood T cell repertoires in COVID-19. Clones were sequenced by immunoSEQ multiplex PCR, and TCRdb holds only the in-frame ones, with some missing. The data contain some 20,000 clones, approximately 86% of them singletons. The material sequenced was peripheral blood. These receptor sequences come from a human donor with acute or convalescent COVID-19. The donor label of this sample is uncertain. CDR3s include the opening cysteine and the closing phenylalanine or tryptophan. Fields, in order: D gene, J gene, V gene, clone size, CDR3 protein, CDR3 DNA. A D gene is named only where the DNA matches it firmly. For some rows the clone size is stated as once, few or many, or as a class when expanded; others skip it.

D: .; J: TRBJ1-2; V: TRBV19; size: .; CDR3: CASIGERTNYGYTF; DNA: TGTGCCAGTATCGGGGAGCGAACTAACTATGGCTACACCTTC
D: .; J: TRBJ1-3; V: TRBV7-2; size: .; CDR3: CASSLGAQGSRAINTIYF; DNA: TGTGCCAGCAGCCTCGGAGCCCAGGGAAGTAGAGCGATAAACACCATATATTTT
D: .; J: TRBJ2-3; V: TRBV7-6; size: .; CDR3: CASSLLPGGGDTQYF; DNA: TGTGCCAGCAGCTTACTCCCAGGAGGCGGGGATACGCAGTATTTT
D: .; J: TRBJ2-1; V: TRBV3-1/TRBV3-2; size: .; CDR3: CASSQDTVPRGEQFF; DNA: TGTGCCAGCAGCCAAGATACGGTCCCGAGAGGCGAGCAGTTCTTC
D: .; J: TRBJ2-1; V: TRBV19; size: once; CDR3: CASSPQGGVGNEQFF; DNA: TGTGCCAGTAGTCCCCAGGGGGGAGTGGGTAATGAGCAGTTCTTC
D: TRBD1; J: TRBJ1-1; V: TRBV27; size: .; CDR3: CASSPDRGRVDTEAFF; DNA: TGTGCCAGCAGTCCGGACAGGGGGCGCGTGGACACTGAAGCTTTCTTT
D: TRBD2; J: TRBJ2-7; V: TRBV5-1; size: .; CDR3: CASSPGGNEQYF; DNA: TGCGCCAGCAGCCCCGGGGGGAACGAGCAGTACTTC
D: .; J: TRBJ2-3; V: TRBV7-2; size: .; CDR3: CASSLLRGAADTQYF; DNA: TGTGCCAGCAGCTTACTCAGGGGGGCGGCAGATACGCAGTATTTT
D: .; J: TRBJ1-1; V: TRBV21-1; size: .; CDR3: CASSKVDMRGTEAFF; DNA: TGTGCCAGCAGCAAGGTTGATATGCGGGGGACTGAAGCTTTCTTT
D: TRBD2; J: TRBJ2-2; V: TRBV9; size: .; CDR3: CASSVGVSGTGELFF; DNA: TGTGCCAGCAGCGTAGGCGTTAGCGGGACCGGGGAGCTGTTTTTT
D: TRBD2; J: TRBJ2-2; V: TRBV7-2; size: .; CDR3: CASSWAGGAGAGELFF; DNA: TGTGCCAGCAGCTGGGCCGGGGGAGCGGGAGCCGGGGAGCTGTTTTTT
D: .; J: TRBJ1-4; V: TRBV7-2; size: once; CDR3: CASSLEPGSGSNEKLFF; DNA: TGTGCCAGCAGCTTAGAACCCGGGTCAGGGTCCAATGAAAAACTGTTTTTT
D: .; J: TRBJ2-2; V: TRBV7-3; size: .; CDR3: CASRGPGGELFF; DNA: TGTGCCAGCAGGGGCCCAGGCGGGGAGCTGTTTTTT
D: TRBD2; J: TRBJ2-1; V: TRBV6-2/TRBV6-3; size: .; CDR3: CASSFYDSGGQFF; DNA: TGTGCCAGCAGTTTTTACGACAGCGGGGGGCAGTTCTTC
D: TRBD1; J: TRBJ1-2; V: TRBV19; size: .; CDR3: CASSGRDSFMYGYTF; DNA: TGTGCCAGTAGTGGACGGGACAGTTTCATGTATGGCTACACCTTC
D: .; J: TRBJ2-5; V: TRBV4-1; size: .; CDR3: CASADSRQGQETQYF; DNA: TGCGCCAGCGCGGATTCGAGGCAGGGGCAAGAGACCCAGTACTTC